These 13 T cell receptor beta chains were all obtained from the same sample, sequenced in a study of T-cell reconstitution after alpha-beta-depleted transplantation in children. It was with unique molecular identifiers that the TCRbeta library was prepared. From the PCR reads, TCRdb called clonotypes with MiXCR, one entry per CDR3 protein. The repertoire includes some 600,000 distinct CDR3 sequences, over 10% of them detected once, and approximately 2.1% sits in the top ten. The sequencing here drew on PBMCs, mostly from graft donor cells, taken 360 days after TCRalphabeta/CD19-depleted stem cell transplant. These receptors were obtained from a male patient younger than 18 who had a stem cell transplant for acute myeloid leukemia, so the T cells may come from the graft donor.

The J gene is TRBJ2-7, the V gene TRBV6-2 or TRBV6-3; a weak D match, TRBD2 (6 bases). The CDR3 extends over 15 amino acids. The germline V and J ends were trimmed by 6 bases and 2 bases, with 17 bases remaining between them. The germline gives CDR1 MNHEY, CDR2 SVGEGT. CDR3 sequence reads: CASRIGIADTYEQYF. In DNA, the CDR3 is TGTGCCAGCAGAATTGGAATAGCGGATACCTACGAGCAGTACTTC.

The chain uses TRBV2 and TRBJ1-1, with D unresolved. The CDR3 has 13 residues. CDR1 SNHLY and CDR2 FYNNEI come from the germline V gene. Deletions cut 6 bases from V and 4 bases from J, with 12 bases between. CDR3 amino acids: CASRFTLTTEAFF. DNA of the CDR3: TGTGCCAGCAGATTCACTTTGACCACTGAAGCTTTCTTT.

This clonotype was counted only a few times. This chain uses TRBV2 with TRBJ2-5; 8 bases map to TRBD1. The CDR3 has 16 residues. Germline CDR1 and CDR2: SNHLY and FYNNEI. Germline trimming cut 6 bases from V and 4 bases from J; bases unmatched to any gene: 13. The CDR3 sequence is CASREAGGPYRETQYF. The CDR3 DNA follows: TGTGCCAGCAGGGAGGCAGGGGGCCCTTATAGAGAGACCCAGTACTTC.

This clonotype was counted ten times or more. The genes are TRBV12-3 or TRBV12-4 and TRBJ2-3; D not resolved. Between the trimmed V and J ends, which lost 5 bases and 6 bases, there was a span of 9 bases. There are 12 residues in the CDR3. The CDR3 reads CASSLTVDTQYF. The CDR3 bases are TGTGCCAGCAGTCTTACGGTCGATACGCAGTATTTT.

This clonotype has a handful of counts. The rearrangement joins TRBV19 to TRBJ1-1; no firm D call. The ends were cut back, 3 bases at V and 1 base at J, with 6 bases in the middle. Germline CDR1 and CDR2: LNHDA and SQIVND (reference sequence). This CDR3 contains 13 residues. DNA of the CDR3: TGTGCCAGTAGTATGGGGAAGAACACTGAAGCTTTCTTT. It is translated as CASSMGKNTEAFF.

The chain couples TRBV9 to TRBJ2-1; tentative D call: TRBD1 (5 bases). The V gene lost 3 bases and the J gene lost 6 bases, with 16 bases spanning the gap. CDR1 and CDR2 from the germline V gene are SGDLS and YYNGEE. CDR3 length: 15 amino acids. The CDR3, as DNA: TGTGCCAGCAGCGAGAACCCAGGACAAATCAATGAGCAGTTCTTC. Translated, it gives CASSENPGQINEQFF.

In this sample, this clonotype turned up a few times. The rearrangement joins TRBV28 to TRBJ2-2; D unclear. The CDR3 consists of 16 residues. The ends were cut back, 11 bases at V and 0 bases at J, with 19 bases in the middle. Germline V gene lookup returns CDR1 MDHEN and CDR2 SYDVKM. In nucleotides, the CDR3 is TGTGCCTGCCCAGGAAACTTCCTCGCGAACACCGGGGAGCTGTTTTTT. Translated: CACPGNFLANTGELFF.

The chain carries TRBV3-1 and TRBJ2-3; 10 bases are a match to TRBD2. After removal of 4 bases from V and 2 bases from J, the junction contained 6 bases not matched to a gene. This CDR3 comprises 16 residues. Germline loops: CDR1 LGHDT, CDR2 YNNKEL (reference sequence). The chain's CDR3 is CASSLRLAGVTDTQYF. In DNA, the CDR3 is TGTGCCAGCAGCCTCCGGCTAGCGGGAGTCACAGATACGCAGTATTTT.

The V and J genes are TRBV28 and TRBJ2-1; 8 positions agree with TRBD2. Germline lookup yields CDR1 MDHEN and CDR2 SYDVKM. There are 16 residues in the CDR3. V shed 3 bases, J shed 0 bases, and the junction held 4 bases outside the gene matches. CDR3 amino acids: CASSLSAGGSYNEQFF. CDR3 DNA: TGTGCCAGCAGTTTGTCTGCGGGAGGCTCCTACAATGAGCAGTTCTTC.

This clonotype was counted at least ten times. This chain's CDR3 is CSAGREVYEQYF. The CDR3, as DNA: TGCAGCGCTGGGCGGGAGGTCTACGAGCAGTACTTC. The chain links TRBV29-1 to TRBJ2-7, with 8 nucleotides matching TRBD2. The V gene's germline CDR1 is SQVTM and CDR2 ANQGSEA. The CDR3 consists of 12 residues. Germline trimming cut 7 bases from V and 3 bases from J; bases unmatched to any gene: 5.

DNA for the CDR3: TGTGCCAGCAGTTATGGGAGGATCCAGGTCATACCGGAGACCCAGTACTTC. Translating it yields CASSYGRIQVIPETQYF. This chain uses TRBV6-5 with TRBJ2-5; perhaps TRBD2 as D (6 bases). The V end was cut by 3 bases, the J end by 5 bases, with 22 bases between. This CDR3 spans 17 amino acids. Germline V lookup: CDR1 MNHEY, CDR2 SVGAGI.

This clonotype was observed at least ten times. At one of its ends the junction is not consistent with the germline gene, which may arise from a read error. V usage is TRBV20-1 and J usage is TRBJ2-1; 9 bases agree with TRBD2. The length of the CDR3 is 13 residues. Germline V gene sequence: CDR1 DFQATT, CDR2 SNEGSKA (reference sequence). DNA of the CDR3: TGCAGTGCAAGAGGGACTAGCAACAATGAGCAGTTCTTC. Translated: CSARGTSNNEQFF.

This clonotype was counted a few times. The gene calls are TRBV29-1 and TRBJ2-7, with 7 bases fitting TRBD1. V gave up 0 bases and J gave up 2 bases; unmatched junction bases: 4. This CDR3 comprises 14 residues. Germline V gene sequence: CDR1 SQVTM, CDR2 ANQGSEA. The CDR3 loop is CSVEDSQGAYEQYF. CDR3 DNA sequence: TGCAGCGTTGAAGATAGCCAGGGGGCCTACGAGCAGTACTTC.